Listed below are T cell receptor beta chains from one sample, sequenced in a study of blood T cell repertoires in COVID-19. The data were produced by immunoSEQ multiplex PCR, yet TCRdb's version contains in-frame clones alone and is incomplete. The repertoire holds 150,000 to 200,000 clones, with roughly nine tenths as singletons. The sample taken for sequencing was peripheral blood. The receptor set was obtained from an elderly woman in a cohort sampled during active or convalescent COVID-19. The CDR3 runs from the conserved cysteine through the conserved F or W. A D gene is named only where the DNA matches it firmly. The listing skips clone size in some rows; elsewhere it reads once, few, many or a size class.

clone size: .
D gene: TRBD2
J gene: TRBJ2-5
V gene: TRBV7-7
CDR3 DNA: TGTGCCAGCGGTCCCCTAGCGGGAGGTCCAGAGACCCAGTACTTC
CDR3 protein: CASGPLAGGPETQYF

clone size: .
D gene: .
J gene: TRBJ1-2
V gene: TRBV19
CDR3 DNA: TGTGCCAGTAGTACGCGGGGAGATGGCTACACCTTC
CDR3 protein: CASSTRGDGYTF

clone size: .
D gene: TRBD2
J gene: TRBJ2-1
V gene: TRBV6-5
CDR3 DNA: TGTGCCAGCAGTCCCCTGGCGGGGGGCCACAATGAGCAGTTCTTC
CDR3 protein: CASSPLAGGHNEQFF

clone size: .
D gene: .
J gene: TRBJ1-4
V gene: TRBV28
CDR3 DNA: TGTGCCAACGAGTCAGACGGGGGGTCGACTAATGAAAAACTGTTTTTT
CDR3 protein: CANESDGGSTNEKLFF

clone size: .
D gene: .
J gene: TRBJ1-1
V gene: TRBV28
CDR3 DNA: TGTGCCAGCAGTTCTACACCCGGGGTCTTGAGGAATACGGCTTTCTTT
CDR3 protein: CASSSTPGVLRNTAFF

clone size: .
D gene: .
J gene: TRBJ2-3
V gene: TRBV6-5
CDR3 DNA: TGTGCCAGCAGTTACTCTGGGGAGGCGGATACGCAGTATTTT
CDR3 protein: CASSYSGEADTQYF

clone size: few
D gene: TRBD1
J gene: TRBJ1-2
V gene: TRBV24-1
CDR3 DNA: TGTGCCACCAGTGATCGAGGGACAGGGTTTGGCGGCTACACCTTC
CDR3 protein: CATSDRGTGFGGYTF

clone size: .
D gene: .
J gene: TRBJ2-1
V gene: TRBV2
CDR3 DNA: TGTGCCAGCACCGGCGGCCTCCCGGAGCAGTTCTTC
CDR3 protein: CASTGGLPEQFF

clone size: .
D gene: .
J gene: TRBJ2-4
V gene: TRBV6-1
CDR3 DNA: TGTGCCAGCAGTGATTGGCAGGGTCAGTACTTC
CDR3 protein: CASSDWQGQYF

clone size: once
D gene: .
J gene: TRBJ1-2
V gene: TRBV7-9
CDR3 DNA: TGTGCCAGCAGCTTCCTCGCCATCGAGGCGAACTATGGCTACACCTTC
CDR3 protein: CASSFLAIEANYGYTF

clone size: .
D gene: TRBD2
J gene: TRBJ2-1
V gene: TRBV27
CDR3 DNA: TGTGCCAGCAGTGAATTCCCGGTACTAGCGGGAGAGCAGTTCTTC
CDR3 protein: CASSEFPVLAGEQFF

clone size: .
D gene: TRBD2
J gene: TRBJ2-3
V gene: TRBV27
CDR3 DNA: TGTGCCAGCAGTTCCCTAGCGGGAGACCCAAACACAGATACGCAGTATTTT
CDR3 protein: CASSSLAGDPNTDTQYF

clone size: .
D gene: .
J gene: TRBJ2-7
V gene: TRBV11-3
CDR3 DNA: TGTGCCAGCAGCTCCCATAACAGGGTCCTCTCCTACGAGCAGTACTTC
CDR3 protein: CASSSHNRVLSYEQYF

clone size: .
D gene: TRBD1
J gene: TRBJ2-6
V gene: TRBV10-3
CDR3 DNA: TGTGCCACCGGGACAGGGGACAGATCTGGGGCCAACGTCCTGACTTTC
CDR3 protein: CATGTGDRSGANVLTF

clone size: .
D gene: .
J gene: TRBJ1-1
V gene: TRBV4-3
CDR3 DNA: TGCGCCAGCAGCCAAGTTATGGGCCTCCAAGCTTTCTTT
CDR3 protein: CASSQVMGLQAFF

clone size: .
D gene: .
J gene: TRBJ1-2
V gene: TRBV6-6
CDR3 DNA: TGTGCCAGCAGTTACCCAACAGATTCTGGCTACACCTTC
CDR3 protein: CASSYPTDSGYTF

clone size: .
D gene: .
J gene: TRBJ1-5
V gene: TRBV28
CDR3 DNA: TGTGCCAGCAGTTTGTGGCGCAATCAGCCCCAGCATTTT
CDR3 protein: CASSLWRNQPQHF

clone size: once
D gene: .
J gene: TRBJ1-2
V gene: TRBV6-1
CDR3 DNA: TGTGCCAGCAGTGAACAGAACTATGGCTACACCTTC
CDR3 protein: CASSEQNYGYTF

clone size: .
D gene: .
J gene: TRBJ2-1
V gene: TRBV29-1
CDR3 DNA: TGCAGCGGAACTAGAGCGGAGCAGTTCTTC
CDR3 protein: CSGTRAEQFF

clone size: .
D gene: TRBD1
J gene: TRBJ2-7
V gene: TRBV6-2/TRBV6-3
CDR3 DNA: TGTGCCAGCAGGTACCACCAACAGGGGACCTACGAGCAGTACTTC
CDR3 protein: CASRYHQQGTYEQYF

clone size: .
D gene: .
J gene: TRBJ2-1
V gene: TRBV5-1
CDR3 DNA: TGCGCCAGCAGCTTGAGTAGCGCCACCTACAATGAGCAGTTCTTC
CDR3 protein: CASSLSSATYNEQFF

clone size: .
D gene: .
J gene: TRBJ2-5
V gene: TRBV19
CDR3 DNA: TGTGCCAGTAGATTGACAGGAAGAGAGACCCAGTACTTC
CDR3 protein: CASRLTGRETQYF

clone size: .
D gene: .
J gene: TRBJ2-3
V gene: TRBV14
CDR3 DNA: TGTGCCAGCAGCCCCCTTCAGGGCGGGGAAGATACGCAGTATTTT
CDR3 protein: CASSPLQGGEDTQYF

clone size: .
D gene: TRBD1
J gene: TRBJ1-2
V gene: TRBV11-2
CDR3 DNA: TGTGCCAGCAGCTCTCCAGGGACAGCTTATGGCTACACCTTC
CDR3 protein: CASSSPGTAYGYTF

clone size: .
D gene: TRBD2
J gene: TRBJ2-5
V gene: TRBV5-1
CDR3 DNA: TGCGCCAGCAGCCCGACCGGGACTAGCGGGATAGAGACCCAGTACTTC
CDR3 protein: CASSPTGTSGIETQYF

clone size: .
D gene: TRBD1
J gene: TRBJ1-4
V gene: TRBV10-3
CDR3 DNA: TGTGCCATCAGTGCTGGGACAGAGGAGGAAAAACTGTTTTTT
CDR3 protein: CAISAGTEEEKLFF

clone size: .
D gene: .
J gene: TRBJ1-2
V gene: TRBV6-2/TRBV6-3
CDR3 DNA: TGTGCCAGCAGTTCCCACTCGGAGGGGTATGGCTACACCTTC
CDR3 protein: CASSSHSEGYGYTF

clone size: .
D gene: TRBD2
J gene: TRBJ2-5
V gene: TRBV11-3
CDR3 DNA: TGTGCCAGCAGCTTAGATGTCGGCGGGGAGGGAGAGACCCAGTACTTC
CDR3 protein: CASSLDVGGEGETQYF

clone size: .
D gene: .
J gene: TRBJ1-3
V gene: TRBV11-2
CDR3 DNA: TGTGCCAGCAGCTTGAGGGATTCTGGAAACACCATATATTTT
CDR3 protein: CASSLRDSGNTIYF

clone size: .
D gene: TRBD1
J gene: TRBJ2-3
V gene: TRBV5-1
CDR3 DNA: TGCGCCAGCAGCTTAGGAGGACAGGGGAGGGCAGATACGCAGTATTTT
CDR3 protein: CASSLGGQGRADTQYF

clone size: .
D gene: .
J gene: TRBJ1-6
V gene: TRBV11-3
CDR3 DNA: TGTGCCAGCAGTTCCGGGCCCTACGGGGGTAATTCACCCCTCCACTTT
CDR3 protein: CASSSGPYGGNSPLHF

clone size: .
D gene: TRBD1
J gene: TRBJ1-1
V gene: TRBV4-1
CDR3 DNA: TGCGCCAGCAGCCCGACCGGCAGGGGGGTCACTGAAGCTTTCTTT
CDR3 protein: CASSPTGRGVTEAFF

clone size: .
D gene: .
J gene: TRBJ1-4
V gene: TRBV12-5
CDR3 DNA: TGTGCTAGTGGCCGAGGGGCCAGGGGAAGCGAAAAACTGTTTTTT
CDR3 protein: CASGRGARGSEKLFF

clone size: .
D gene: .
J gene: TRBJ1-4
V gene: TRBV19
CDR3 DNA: TGTGCCAGTAGTATCCCCATGGCAGGATATAATGAAAAACTGTTTTTT
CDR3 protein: CASSIPMAGYNEKLFF

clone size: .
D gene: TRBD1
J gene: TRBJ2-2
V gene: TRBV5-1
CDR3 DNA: TGCGCCAGCAGCTTGGGGGGACGCAGGGGGCGGACCGGGGAGCTGTTTTTT
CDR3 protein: CASSLGGRRGRTGELFF

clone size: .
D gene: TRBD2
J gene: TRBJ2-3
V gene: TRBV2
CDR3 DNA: TGTGCCAGCACTGGACTAGCGCACAGTCCTAGCACAGATACGCAGTATTTT
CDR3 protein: CASTGLAHSPSTDTQYF

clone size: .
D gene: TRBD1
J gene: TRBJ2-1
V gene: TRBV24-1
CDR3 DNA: TGTGCCACCAGTGGAAACCGCGGACAGGGGATGAATGAGCAGTTCTTC
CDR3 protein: CATSGNRGQGMNEQFF

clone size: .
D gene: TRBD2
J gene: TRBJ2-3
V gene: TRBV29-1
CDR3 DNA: TGCAGCGTTTTAGCGGGCCCCAGCACAGATACGCAGTATTTT
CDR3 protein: CSVLAGPSTDTQYF

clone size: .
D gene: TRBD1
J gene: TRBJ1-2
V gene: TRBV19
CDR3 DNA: TGTGCCAGTAGTATCCGACAGGGTGATGGCTACACCTTC
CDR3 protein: CASSIRQGDGYTF

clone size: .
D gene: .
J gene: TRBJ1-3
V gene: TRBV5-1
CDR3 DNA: TGCGCCAGCAGCCCAGAACCTAGAGACAGGCGGCAAGGAAACACCATATATTTT
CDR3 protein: CASSPEPRDRRQGNTIYF

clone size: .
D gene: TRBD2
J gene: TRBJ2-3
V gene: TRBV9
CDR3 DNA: TGTGCCAGCAGCCCTACTAGCGGGAGCGTCGCAGATACGCAGTATTTT
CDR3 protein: CASSPTSGSVADTQYF

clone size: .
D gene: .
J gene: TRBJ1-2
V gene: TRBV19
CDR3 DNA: TGTGCCAGTAGTATAGGACTCTCTGACTATGGCTACACCTTC
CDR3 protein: CASSIGLSDYGYTF

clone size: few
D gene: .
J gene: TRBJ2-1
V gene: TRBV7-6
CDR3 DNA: TGTGCCAGCAGCTTAGAAGGGGTCAATGAGCAGTTCTTC
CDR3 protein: CASSLEGVNEQFF

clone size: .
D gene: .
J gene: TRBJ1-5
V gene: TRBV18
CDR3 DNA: TGTGCCAGCTCTACCGAGAGGGATCAGCCCCAGCATTTT
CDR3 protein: CASSTERDQPQHF

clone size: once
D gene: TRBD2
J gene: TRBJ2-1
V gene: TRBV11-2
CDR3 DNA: TGTGCCAGCAGTTCTTTAGACGGGAGGCGGAATGAGCAGTTCTTC
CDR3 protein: CASSSLDGRRNEQFF

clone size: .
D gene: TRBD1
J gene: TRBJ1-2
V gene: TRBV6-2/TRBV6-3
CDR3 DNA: TGTGCCAGCAGCGGCGCCCGACAGGGGGCGAAAGGCTACACCTTC
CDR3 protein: CASSGARQGAKGYTF

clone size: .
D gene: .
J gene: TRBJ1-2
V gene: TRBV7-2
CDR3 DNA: TGTGCCAGCACCCCATCACCGGGAGTTAACTATGGCTACACCTTC
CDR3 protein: CASTPSPGVNYGYTF

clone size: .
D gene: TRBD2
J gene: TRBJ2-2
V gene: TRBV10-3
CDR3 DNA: TGTGCCATCAGTGAGGTAGCGGGCACCGGGGAGCTGTTTTTT
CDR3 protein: CAISEVAGTGELFF

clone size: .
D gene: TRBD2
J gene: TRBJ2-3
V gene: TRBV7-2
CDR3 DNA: TGTGCCAGCAGCTCTTATACAACTAGCGGCACAGATACGCAGTATTTT
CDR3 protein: CASSSYTTSGTDTQYF

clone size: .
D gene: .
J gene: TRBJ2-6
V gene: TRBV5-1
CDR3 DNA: TGCGCCAGCAGCTTGGGTGCGGGGCCGAGCTCTGGGGCCAACGTCCTGACTTTC
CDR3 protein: CASSLGAGPSSGANVLTF

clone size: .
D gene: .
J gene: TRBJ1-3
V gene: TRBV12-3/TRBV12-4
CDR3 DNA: TGTGCCAGCGTACGGTCTGGAAACACCATATATTTT
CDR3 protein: CASVRSGNTIYF